This T cell receptor beta chain derives from a study of cytomegalovirus exposure and HLA in healthy donors. Overall study context: A prior analysis found some 110 million unique TCR beta sequences from approximately 200 million T cells. Study results and caveats: TCR beta chain V- and J-gene trimming was linked, in a later analysis, to a missense variant in DCLRE1C.

PCR amplification relied on 60 Vbeta primers (plus 13 Jbeta primers). The method was immunoSEQ multiplex PCR; TCRdb's version includes in-frame clones alone and lacks a portion of them. The repertoire includes some 99,000 clones, 69% of them detected once, and 4.5% to 5.5% sits in the top ten. This CDR3 spans 11 amino acids. The V end was cut by 5 bases, the J end by 7 bases, with 9 bases between. Germline V gives CDR1 DFQATT, CDR2 SNEGSKA (reference sequence). This clone has just one count. What it binds is unknown. Input material: PBMCs. The sequence was collected from a woman aged 70 to 79 in good health and CMV-seropositive. The chain employs TRBV20-1 and TRBJ2-1; D may be TRBD2 (6 bases). CDR3 in DNA: TGCAGTGCTGGGGGGACGAATGAGCAGTTCTTC. It translates to CSAGGTNEQFF.